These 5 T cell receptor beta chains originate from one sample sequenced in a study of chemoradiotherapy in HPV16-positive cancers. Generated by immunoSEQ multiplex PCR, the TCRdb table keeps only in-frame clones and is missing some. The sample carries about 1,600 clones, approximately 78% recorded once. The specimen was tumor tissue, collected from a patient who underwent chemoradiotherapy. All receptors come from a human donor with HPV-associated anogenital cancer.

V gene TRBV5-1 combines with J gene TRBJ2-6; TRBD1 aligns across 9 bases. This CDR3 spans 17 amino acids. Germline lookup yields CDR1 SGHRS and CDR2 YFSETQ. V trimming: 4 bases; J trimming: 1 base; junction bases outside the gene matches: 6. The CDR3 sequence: CASSLGQGTSGANVLTF. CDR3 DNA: TGCGCCAGCAGCCTGGGACAGGGTACGTCTGGGGCCAACGTCCTGACTTTC.

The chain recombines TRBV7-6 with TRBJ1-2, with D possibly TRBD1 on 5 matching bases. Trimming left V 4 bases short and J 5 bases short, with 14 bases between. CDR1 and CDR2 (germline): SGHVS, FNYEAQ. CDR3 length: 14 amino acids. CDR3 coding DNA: TGTGCCAGCAGCTGGACGGAGGGGCCGTATGGCTACACCTTC. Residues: CASSWTEGPYGYTF.

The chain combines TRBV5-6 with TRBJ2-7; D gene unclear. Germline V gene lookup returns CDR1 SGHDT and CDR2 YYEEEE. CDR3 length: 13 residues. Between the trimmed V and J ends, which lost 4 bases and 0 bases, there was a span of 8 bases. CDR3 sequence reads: CASSRVSSYEQYF. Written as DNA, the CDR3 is TGTGCCAGCAGCCGCGTAAGCTCCTACGAGCAGTACTTC.

In DNA, the CDR3 is TGTGCCAGCAGTGAGGCCCCGGGACAGAGATATGGCTACACCTTC. Its translation is CASSEAPGQRYGYTF. The V gene is TRBV2, the J gene TRBJ1-2; 7 nucleotides line up with TRBD1. The ends lost 3 bases at V and 5 bases at J; junction bases unmatched: 9. Germline CDR1 is SNHLY and CDR2 is FYNNEI. The length of the CDR3 is 15 residues.

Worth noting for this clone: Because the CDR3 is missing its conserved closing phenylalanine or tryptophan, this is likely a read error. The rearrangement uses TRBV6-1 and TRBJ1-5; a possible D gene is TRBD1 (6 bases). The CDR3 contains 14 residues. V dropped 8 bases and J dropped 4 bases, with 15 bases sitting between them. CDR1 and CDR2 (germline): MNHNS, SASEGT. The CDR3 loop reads CASWTRTENQPQHL. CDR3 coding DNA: TGTGCCAGCTGGACGCGGACAGAAAATCAGCCCCAGCATCTT.